The TCR beta chain described here comes from a study of vaccination and CD4 T cells after COVID-19 (dated by TCRdb to the early 2020s). About the full investigation: Six males and four females were included in the convalescent cohort, with two Hispanic individuals, seven Caucasians, two Asians and one multiracial person represented. Two doses of either the Pfizer-BioNTech BNT162b2 vaccine (n=8) or the Moderna mRNA-1273 vaccine (n=2) were administered to participants. Post-COVID blood samples from convalescent patients were collected a median of around 100 days after diagnosis, with a range of roughly 35 to 180 days. Post-vaccine blood samples were taken a median of 72 days after the second vaccine dose, with a range of roughly 13 to 250 days. The cultures were stimulated with overlapping spike peptide pools from SARS-CoV-2 and from the common cold coronaviruses HCoV-NL63, HCoV-OC43 and HCoV-229E. As controls, cultures received a CEFX viral epitope pool (the positive control), an HIV-1 Nef peptide pool (the negative control), or no peptide at all. In 10 COVID-19 convalescent patients and a handful of infection-naive healthy vaccine recipients, researchers compared the spike-specific CD4+ TCR repertoire from before mRNA vaccination with the repertoire from after. In an earlier paper using these donors, memory CD4+ T cell crossreactivity between SARS-CoV-2 and common cold coronavirus spike proteins was assessed at the TCR clonotype level.

On this clonotype: Its antigen specificity is not known. Base qualities were left out, and no much larger clone turns up one base away.

The investigation overall reported the following: The study included relatively few convalescent patients and did not analyze early timepoints after natural infection. Among convalescent patients, a median about 86% of the SARS-CoV-2-reactive clones seen after vaccination appeared only after vaccination, which suggests priming specific to the vaccine. Nearly all vaccine-specific clones in convalescent patients (304 of 307) were mono-reactive for SARS-CoV-2 spike rather than cross-reactive with common cold coronaviruses. Although the median number of SARS-CoV-2-reactive clonotypes went up from fewer than 25 after infection to some 40 after vaccination, the increase was not significant.

The method was PCR. DNA from cultured CD4+ T cells was subjected to TCR sequencing with the Oncomine TCR Beta short-read assay at the Johns Hopkins FTIC core. Genomic DNA was extracted from the cultured CD4+ T cells with the QIAamp micro DNA kit. Oncomine TCR Beta libraries from cultured CD4+ T cells were pooled using unique dual indexes and sequenced on an Illumina iSeq 100. On the study's bioinformatics: Non-productive sequences were removed, and CDR3s that did not start with C, did not end with F or W, or were shorter than 7 amino acids were discarded. The MANAFEST web application identified antigen-specific clonotypes by comparing peptide-stimulated wells against reference wells and other culture wells. To be called positive, a clone needed an FDR below 0.05, an odds ratio above 5, and a productive frequency above 0.1% in at least two of three replicate wells. A clonotype was classed as cross-reactive if the clonotype showed significant expansion both in SARS-CoV-2 spike wells and in at least one common cold coronavirus spike condition. CDR3 homology was assessed with Levenshtein distances (stringdist) and unrooted phylogenetic trees (ape) in R version 3.6.1. TCRdb took the public reads, trimmed them with fastp at Q25, ran MiXCR for clone calling and kept in-frame beta chains. Merged by CDR3 protein, the rows form single entries marked with the most common genes and DNA. The V and J calls were not made by the authors but by TCRdb's processing. Recorded for this sample are about 8,200 distinct CDR3 sequences; around 48% of them occurred a single time. The ten largest account for about 18% of the sample.

The label giving this sample's treatment or condition can be read as: roughly 11-day PBMC culture with coronavirus spike peptide pools or control peptides (ViraFEST assay). CD4+ T cells from unexposed donors were collected before the COVID-19 pandemic (2011-2018). The ViraFEST assay, used in the study, expanded antigen-specific T cells with peptide pools and then identified the expanded clonotypes through TCR sequencing. Each well held around 2 million PBMCs cultured with 9 to 10 ug/ml peptide pools in IMDM containing roughly 5% human AB serum and 7.5 to 10 IU/ml IL-2. Half of the culture medium was replaced with fresh IL-2-containing medium on days 3 and 7. CD4+ T cells were isolated after approximately 10 days of culture through negative selection using the EasySep CD4+ T cell isolation kit. As cell numbers permitted, CD4+ T cells from unexposed donors were tested for reactivity to SARS-CoV-2 S and N and to four common cold coronavirus spike pools. PBMCs were separated from whole blood using Ficoll-Paque Plus gradient centrifugation and then either used fresh or cryopreserved at -140C. In general, triplicate wells were set up for every culture condition. The leukapheresis product used for the unexposed donors was purchased from a commercial source.

Sequences were obtained from CD4+ T cells from blood, cultured in vitro. The clonotype was recovered from a human donor in good health.

The CDR3 protein: CASSYAKGEGRGYTF. The nucleotide sequence reads as follows: TGTGCCAGCAGTTACGCAAAGGGAGAGGGGAGAGGCTACACCTTC. The chain is assembled from TRBV6-5 and TRBJ1-2; a weak D assignment points to TRBD1 (5 bases agree). The trim is 2 bases for V and 8 bases for J, with a gap of 18 bases between the germline ends. The CDR3, from cysteine to phenylalanine, totals 15 residues. The entry retains the CDR3 DNA only, 45 bases that are in frame from base 1. CDR1 and CDR2 are read off the germline V gene as MNHEY and SVGAGI.